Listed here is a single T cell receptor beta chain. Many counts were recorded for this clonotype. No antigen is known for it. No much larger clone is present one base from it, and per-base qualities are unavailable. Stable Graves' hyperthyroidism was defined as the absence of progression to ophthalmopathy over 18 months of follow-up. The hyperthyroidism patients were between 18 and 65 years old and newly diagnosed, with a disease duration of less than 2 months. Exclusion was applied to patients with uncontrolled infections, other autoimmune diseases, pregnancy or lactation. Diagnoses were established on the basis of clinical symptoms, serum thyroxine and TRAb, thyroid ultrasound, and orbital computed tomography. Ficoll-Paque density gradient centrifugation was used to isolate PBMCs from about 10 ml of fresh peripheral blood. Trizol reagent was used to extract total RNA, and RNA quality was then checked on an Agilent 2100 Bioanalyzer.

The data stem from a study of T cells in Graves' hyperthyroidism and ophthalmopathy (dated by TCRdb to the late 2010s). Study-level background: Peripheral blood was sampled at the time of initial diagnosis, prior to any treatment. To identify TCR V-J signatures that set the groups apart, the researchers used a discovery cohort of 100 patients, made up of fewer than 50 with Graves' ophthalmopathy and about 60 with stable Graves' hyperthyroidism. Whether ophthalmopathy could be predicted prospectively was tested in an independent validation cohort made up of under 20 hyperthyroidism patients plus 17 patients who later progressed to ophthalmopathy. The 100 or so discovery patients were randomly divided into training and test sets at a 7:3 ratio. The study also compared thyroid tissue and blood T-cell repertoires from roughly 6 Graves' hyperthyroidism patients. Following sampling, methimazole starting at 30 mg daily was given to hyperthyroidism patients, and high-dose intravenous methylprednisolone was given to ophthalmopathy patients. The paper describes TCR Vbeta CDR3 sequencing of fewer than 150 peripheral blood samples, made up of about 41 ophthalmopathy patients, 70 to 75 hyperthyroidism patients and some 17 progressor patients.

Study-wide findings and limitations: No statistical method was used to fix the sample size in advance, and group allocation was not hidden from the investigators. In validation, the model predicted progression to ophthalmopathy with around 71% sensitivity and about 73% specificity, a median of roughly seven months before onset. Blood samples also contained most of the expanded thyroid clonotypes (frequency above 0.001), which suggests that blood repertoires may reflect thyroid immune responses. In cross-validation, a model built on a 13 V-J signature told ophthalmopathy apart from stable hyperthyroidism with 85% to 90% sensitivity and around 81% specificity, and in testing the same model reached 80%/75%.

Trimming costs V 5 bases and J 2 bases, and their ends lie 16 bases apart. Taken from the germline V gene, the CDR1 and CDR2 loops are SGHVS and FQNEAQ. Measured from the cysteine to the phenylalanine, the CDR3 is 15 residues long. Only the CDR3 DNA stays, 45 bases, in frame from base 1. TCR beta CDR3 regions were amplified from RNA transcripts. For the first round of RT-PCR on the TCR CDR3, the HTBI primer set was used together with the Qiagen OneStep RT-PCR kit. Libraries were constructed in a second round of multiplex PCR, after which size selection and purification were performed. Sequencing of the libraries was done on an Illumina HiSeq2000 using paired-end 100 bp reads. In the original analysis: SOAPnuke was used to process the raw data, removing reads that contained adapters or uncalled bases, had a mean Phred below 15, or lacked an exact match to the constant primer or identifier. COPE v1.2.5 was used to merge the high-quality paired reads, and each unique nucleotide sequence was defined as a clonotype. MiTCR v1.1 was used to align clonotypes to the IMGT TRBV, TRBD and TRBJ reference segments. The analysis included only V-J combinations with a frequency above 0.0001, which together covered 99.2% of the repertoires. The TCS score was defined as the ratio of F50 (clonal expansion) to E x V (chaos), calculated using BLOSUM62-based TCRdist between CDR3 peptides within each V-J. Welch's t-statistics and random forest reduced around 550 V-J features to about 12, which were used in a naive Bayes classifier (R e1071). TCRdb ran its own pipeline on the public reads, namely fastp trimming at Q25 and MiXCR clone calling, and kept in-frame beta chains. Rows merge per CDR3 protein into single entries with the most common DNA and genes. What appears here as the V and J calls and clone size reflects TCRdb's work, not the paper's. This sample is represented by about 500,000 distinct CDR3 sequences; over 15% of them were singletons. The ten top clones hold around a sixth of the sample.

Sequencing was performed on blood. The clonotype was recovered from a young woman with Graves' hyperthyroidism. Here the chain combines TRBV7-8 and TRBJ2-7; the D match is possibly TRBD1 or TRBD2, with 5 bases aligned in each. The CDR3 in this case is CASSQSGTGAYEQYF. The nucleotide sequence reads TGTGCCAGCAGCCAGTCCGGGACCGGGGCCTACGAGCAGTACTTC.